This T cell receptor (beta chain) emerged from a study of blood T cell repertoires in COVID-19. Study at large: T cells, B-cell-depleted T cells, or PBMCs provided the cDNA or gDNA that served as material.

Generated by immunoSEQ multiplex PCR, the TCRdb table keeps only in-frame clones and is missing some. The repertoire consists of approximately 310,000 clones, with roughly 89% occurring once and the leading ten covering approximately 5%. The length of the CDR3 is 16 residues. The V and J ends lost 3 bases and 4 bases respectively, with 15 bases between them. Germline lookup yields CDR1 LNHDA and CDR2 SQIVND (reference sequence). Recruits, aged roughly 18 to 89 years, lived in 20 to 30 US areas. This clone came up once. The clonotype comes from a man aged 55-75 years who had recovered from COVID-19. The chain has TRBV19 and TRBJ2-2; TRBD1 is a possible D gene (5 bases). Material: PBMCs or T cells enriched from blood (not recorded which). The DNA for the CDR3 is TGTGCCAGTAGTATCCCCCTTCAAACAGGCACCGGGGAGCTGTTTTTT. Its protein is CASSIPLQTGTGELFF.